The sequence of this TCR beta chain was determined in a study of PD-1 blockade in classical Hodgkin lymphoma. The V end was cut by 6 bases, the J end by 3 bases, with 6 bases between. Germline assignment: CDR1 MNHEY and CDR2 SVGAGI. CDR3 length: 12 residues. Time point: cycle 4 day 1 (C4D1), after less than seven weeks of nivolumab. Relapses following autologous stem cell transplantation were seen in all patients, with brentuximab vedotin exposure varying. The best responses consisted of complete response, partial response or progressive disease. Repertoires were generated with immunoSEQ multiplex PCR, while TCRdb's copy carries only in-frame clones and drops some. Of approximately 29,000 clones listed, more than 65% were seen once; the top ten hold about 18%.

This chain joins TRBV6-5 and TRBJ2-1; D remains unclear. The sequencing used peripheral blood mononuclear cells (PBMCs), collected before the fourth cycle of nivolumab. The clonotype was recovered from a human donor with classical Hodgkin lymphoma. The CDR3 region is CASRNIYNEQFF. The CDR3 region has the DNA TGTGCCAGCAGAAATATCTACAATGAGCAGTTCTTC.